Detailed here is one T cell receptor beta chain. Its antigen is still unknown. Assay execution took place at the deep level. Genomic DNA per cell subset filled all wells of several immunoSEQ plates. This table comes from immunoSEQ multiplex PCR, and its TCRdb copy is limited to in-frame clones, with some not included. The sample yields millions of clones, 85% to 95% seen once. The sample belongs to a study of shared clonotypes between healthy human individuals. Naive CD8 cells, CD45RO-negative and positively selected for CCR7, excluded terminally differentiated effector memory CD45RA+ cells. Nashville, Tennessee was home to all donors, who were Caucasian adults. CDR1 is MNHEY, CDR2 SMNVEV, per germline (reference sequence). The CDR3 has 13 residues. After removal of 6 bases from V and 3 bases from J, the junction contained 4 bases not matched to a gene. General study results and limits: Sampling involved blood alone; tissue repertoires likely differ.

The sequence derives from a man aged 18 to 30 in good health. Sequenced material: naive CD8+ T cells sorted from blood. The chain employs TRBV27 and TRBJ1-2; 7 bases are a match to TRBD1. The CDR3 DNA reads as TGTGCCAGCAGGATGACAGGGTACTATGGCTACACCTTC. This sequence encodes CASRMTGYYGYTF.